The T cell receptor (beta chain) described here comes from a study of CD8+ T cells in alopecia areata. In the study overall: The study gave treated patients oral tofacitinib at 5 to 10 mg twice daily.

Only one count was recorded for this clone. RNA extraction was followed by reverse transcription into cDNA, which acted as the sequencing template. The data were produced by immunoSEQ multiplex PCR, yet TCRdb's version contains in-frame clones alone and is incomplete. The table includes around 140,000 clones, approximately 50% detected once. Trimming removed 1 base at V and 6 bases at J, with 13 bases between. This CDR3 spans 14 amino acids. The V gene's germline CDR1 is SGHTA and CDR2 FQGNSA. Source: CD4+ T cells sorted from blood, taken at week 0. This clonotype originated in a human donor with alopecia areata. The V call is TRBV7-2, the J call TRBJ2-7, with D maybe TRBD1 (5 bases). The CDR3 sequence is CASSLDARGGEQYF. The CDR3 DNA reads as TGTGCCAGCAGCTTAGACGCTAGGGGCGGCGAGCAGTACTTC.